Sequencing of this T cell receptor (beta chain) was carried out in a study of regulatory T cells in long-lasting Graves disease. There are 14 residues in the CDR3. V gave up 6 bases and J gave up 4 bases; unmatched junction bases: 2. From germline, CDR1 is LNHDA and CDR2 SQIVND (reference sequence). The TCR beta library used iRepertoire HTBI primers with Arm-PCR amplification of CDR3. TCRdb used MiXCR to reprocess the multiplex PCR reads, holding one entry per CDR3 protein. This sample carries roughly 420,000 distinct CDR3 sequences, around a sixth of them seen once, and the ten largest clones take 22%. Study-level points and caveats: It is possible that accuracy was reduced by the small size of the sample.

This clonotype was detected ten times or more. Its antigen is still unknown. Indicated time point: newly diagnosed GD, antithyroid drugs for less than 3 months. PBMCs provided the RNA from which the TCR library was made. The chain couples TRBV19 to TRBJ2-6, with 8 positions matching TRBD1. This receptor was identified in a female donor with Graves disease. The specimen was peripheral blood mononuclear cells (PBMCs), collected at new diagnosis, from a patient treated with antithyroid drugs. The CDR3: CASRTGGGANVLTF. DNA of the CDR3: TGTGCCAGTAGAACAGGGGGAGGGGCCAACGTCCTGACTTTC. Using reference TRBV19 and TRBJ2-6 for the parts outside the CDR3, the full variable domain is DGGITQSPKYLFRKEGQNVTLSCEQNLNHDAMYWYRQDPGQGLRLIYYSQIVNDFQKGDIAEGYSVSREKKESFPLTVTSAQKNPTAFYLCASRTGGGANVLTFGAGSRLTVL.